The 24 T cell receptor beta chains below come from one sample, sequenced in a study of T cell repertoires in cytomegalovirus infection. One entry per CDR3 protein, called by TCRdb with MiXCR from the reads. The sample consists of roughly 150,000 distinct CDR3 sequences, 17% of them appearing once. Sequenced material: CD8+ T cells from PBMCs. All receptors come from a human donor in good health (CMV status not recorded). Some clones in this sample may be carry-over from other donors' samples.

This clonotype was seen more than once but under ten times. The CDR3 region is CASSFQGEGYGYTF. The CDR3 nucleotides read TGTGCCAGCAGTTTTCAGGGAGAAGGCTATGGCTACACCTTC. J is TRBJ1-2 and V is TRBV12-3 or TRBV12-4; possibly TRBD1 for D (5 bases). The CDR3 length is 14 residues. The V gene lost 3 bases and the J gene lost 4 bases, with 12 bases spanning the gap.

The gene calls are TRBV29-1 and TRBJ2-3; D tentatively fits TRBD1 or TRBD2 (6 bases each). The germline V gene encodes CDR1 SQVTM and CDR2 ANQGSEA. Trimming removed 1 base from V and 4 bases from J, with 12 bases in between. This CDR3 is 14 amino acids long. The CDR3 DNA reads TGCAGCGTTGAAGGGGTTAGGGGGGCAGATACGCAGTATTTT. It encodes CSVEGVRGADTQYF.

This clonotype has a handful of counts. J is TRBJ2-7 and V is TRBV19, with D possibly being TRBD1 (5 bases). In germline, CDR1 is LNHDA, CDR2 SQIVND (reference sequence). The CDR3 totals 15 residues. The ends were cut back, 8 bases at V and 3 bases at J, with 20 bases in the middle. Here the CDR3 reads CASRWRLTGIYEQYF. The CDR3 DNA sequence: TGTGCCAGTCGATGGCGTCTTACAGGTATCTACGAGCAGTACTTC.

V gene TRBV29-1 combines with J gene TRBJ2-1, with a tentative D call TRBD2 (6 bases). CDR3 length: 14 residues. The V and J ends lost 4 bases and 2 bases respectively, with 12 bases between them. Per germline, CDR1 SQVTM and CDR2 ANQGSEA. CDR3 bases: TGCAGCGTTGTAGGCGGGAAGGCCTACAATGAGCAGTTCTTC. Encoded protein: CSVVGGKAYNEQFF.

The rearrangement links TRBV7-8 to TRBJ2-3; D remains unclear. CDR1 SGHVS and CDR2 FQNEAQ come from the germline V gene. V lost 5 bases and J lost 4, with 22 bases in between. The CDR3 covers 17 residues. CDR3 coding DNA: TGTGCCAGCAGCCAACGGCCGGTCGGAGTATCGGCAGATACGCAGTATTTT. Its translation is CASSQRPVGVSADTQYF. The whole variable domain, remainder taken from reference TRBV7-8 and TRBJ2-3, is GAGVSQSPRYKVAKRGQDVALRCDPISGHVSLFWYQQALGQGPEFLTYFQNEAQLDKSGLPSDRFFAERPEGSVSTLKIQRTQQEDSAVYLCASSQRPVGVSADTQYFGPGTRLTVL.

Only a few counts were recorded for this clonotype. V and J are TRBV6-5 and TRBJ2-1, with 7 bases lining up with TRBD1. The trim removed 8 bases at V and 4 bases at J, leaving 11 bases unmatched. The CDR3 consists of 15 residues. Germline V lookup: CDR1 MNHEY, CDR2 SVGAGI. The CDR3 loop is CASGLQGTNYNEQFF. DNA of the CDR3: TGTGCCAGCGGTTTACAGGGGACGAATTACAATGAGCAGTTCTTC.

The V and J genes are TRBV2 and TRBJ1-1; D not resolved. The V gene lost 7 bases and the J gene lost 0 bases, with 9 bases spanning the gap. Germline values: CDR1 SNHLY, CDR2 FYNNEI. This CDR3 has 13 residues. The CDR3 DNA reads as TGTGCCAGCACGAGGCAGTTGAACACTGAAGCTTTCTTT. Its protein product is CASTRQLNTEAFF.

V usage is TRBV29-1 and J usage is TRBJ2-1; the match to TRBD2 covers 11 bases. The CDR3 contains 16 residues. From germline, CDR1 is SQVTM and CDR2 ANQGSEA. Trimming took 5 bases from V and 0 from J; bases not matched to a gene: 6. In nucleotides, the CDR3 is TGCAGCGTTCCAACTAGCGGGGGTTACTCCTACAATGAGCAGTTCTTC. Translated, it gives CSVPTSGGYSYNEQFF.

This CDR3 is CSARDLVSAYEQYF. The CDR3 bases are TGCAGTGCTAGAGATCTTGTATCGGCCTACGAGCAGTACTTC. This chain links TRBV20-1 with TRBJ2-7; D not resolved. Trimming took 0 bases from V and 2 from J, leaving 11 bases between them. The CDR3 loop spans 14 amino acids. CDR1 and CDR2 from the germline V gene are DFQATT and SNEGSKA (reference sequence).

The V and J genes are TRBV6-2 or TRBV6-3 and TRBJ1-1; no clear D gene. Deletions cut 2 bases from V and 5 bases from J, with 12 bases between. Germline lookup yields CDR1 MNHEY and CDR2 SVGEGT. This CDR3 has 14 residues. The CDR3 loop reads CASSYEATGTEAFF. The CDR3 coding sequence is TGTGCCAGCAGTTACGAGGCCACGGGAACTGAAGCTTTCTTT.

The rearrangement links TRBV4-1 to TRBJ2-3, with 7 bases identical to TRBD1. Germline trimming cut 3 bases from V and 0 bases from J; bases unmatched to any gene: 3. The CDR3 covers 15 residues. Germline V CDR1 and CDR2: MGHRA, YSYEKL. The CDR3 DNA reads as TGCGCCAGCAGCCAGCAGGGACAGAGCACAGATACGCAGTATTTT. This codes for CASSQQGQSTDTQYF.

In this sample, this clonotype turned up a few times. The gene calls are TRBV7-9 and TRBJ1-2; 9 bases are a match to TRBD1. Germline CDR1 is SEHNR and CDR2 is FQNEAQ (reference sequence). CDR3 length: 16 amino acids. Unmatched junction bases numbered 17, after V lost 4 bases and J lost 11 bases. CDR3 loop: CASSSRTSGTGIGYTF. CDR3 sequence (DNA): TGTGCCAGCAGCTCCAGAACCTCCGGGACAGGGATAGGATACACCTTC.

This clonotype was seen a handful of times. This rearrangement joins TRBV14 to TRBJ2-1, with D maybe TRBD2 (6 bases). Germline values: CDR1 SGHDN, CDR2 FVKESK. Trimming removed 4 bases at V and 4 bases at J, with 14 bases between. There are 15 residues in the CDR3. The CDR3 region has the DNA TGTGCCAGCAGCCCTCAGCCCCGGGGGTACAATGAGCAGTTCTTC. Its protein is CASSPQPRGYNEQFF.

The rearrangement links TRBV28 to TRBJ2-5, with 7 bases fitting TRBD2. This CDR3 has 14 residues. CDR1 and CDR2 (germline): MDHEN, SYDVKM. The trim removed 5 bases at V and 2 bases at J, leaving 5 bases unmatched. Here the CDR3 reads CASSDPGGQETQYF. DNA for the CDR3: TGTGCCAGCAGTGATCCGGGAGGACAAGAGACCCAGTACTTC.

As DNA, the CDR3 is TGTGCCAGCAGCAGTTCCAGAAATCAGCCCCAGCATTTT. This gives the protein CASSSSRNQPQHF. The V and J genes are TRBV14 and TRBJ1-5; D is undetermined. Germline V CDR1 and CDR2: SGHDN, FVKESK. The CDR3 is made up of 13 amino acids. V was trimmed by 5 bases and J by 4 bases, leaving 9 bases between them.

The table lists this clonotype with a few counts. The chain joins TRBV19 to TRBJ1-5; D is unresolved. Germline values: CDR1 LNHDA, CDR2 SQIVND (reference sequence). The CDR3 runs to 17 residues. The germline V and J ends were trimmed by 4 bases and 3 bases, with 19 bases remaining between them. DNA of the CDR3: TGTGCCAGTAGTACCCCTGGCTGGGGTTCGGACAATCAGCCCCAGCATTTT. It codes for CASSTPGWGSDNQPQHF.

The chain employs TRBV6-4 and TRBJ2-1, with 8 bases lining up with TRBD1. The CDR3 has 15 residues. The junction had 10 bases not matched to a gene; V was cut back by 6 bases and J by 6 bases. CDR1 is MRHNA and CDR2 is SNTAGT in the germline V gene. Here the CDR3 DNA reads TGTGCCAGCAGCCTCTACAGGGGGGATAGCAATGAGCAGTTCTTC. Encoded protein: CASSLYRGDSNEQFF.

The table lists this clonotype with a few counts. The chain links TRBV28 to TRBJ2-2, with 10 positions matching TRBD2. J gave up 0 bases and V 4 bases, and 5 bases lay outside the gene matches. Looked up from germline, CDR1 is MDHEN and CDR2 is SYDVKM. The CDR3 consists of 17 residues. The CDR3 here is CASSSPGLAANTGELFF. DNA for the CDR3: TGTGCCAGCAGTTCCCCAGGACTAGCGGCGAACACCGGGGAGCTGTTTTTT.

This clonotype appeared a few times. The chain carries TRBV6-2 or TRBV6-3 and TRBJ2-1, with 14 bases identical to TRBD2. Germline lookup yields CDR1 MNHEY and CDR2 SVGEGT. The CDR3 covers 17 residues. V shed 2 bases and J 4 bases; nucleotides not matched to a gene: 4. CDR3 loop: CASSYRLAGGPYNEQFF. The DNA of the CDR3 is TGTGCCAGCAGTTACAGACTAGCGGGGGGGCCTTACAATGAGCAGTTCTTC.

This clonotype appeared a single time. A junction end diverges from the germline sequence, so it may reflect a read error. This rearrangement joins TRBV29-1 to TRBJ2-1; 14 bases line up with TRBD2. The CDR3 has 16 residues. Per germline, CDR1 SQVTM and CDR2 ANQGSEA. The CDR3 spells CSVAGLAGGSYSEQFF. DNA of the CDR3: TGCAGCGTTGCTGGACTAGCGGGAGGCAGCTACAGTGAGCAGTTCTTC.

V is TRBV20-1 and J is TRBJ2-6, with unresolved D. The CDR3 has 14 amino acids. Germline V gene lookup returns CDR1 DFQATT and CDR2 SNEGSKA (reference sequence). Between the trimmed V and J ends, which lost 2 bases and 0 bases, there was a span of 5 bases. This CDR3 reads CSARLGSGANVLTF. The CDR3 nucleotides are TGCAGTGCTAGACTAGGCTCTGGGGCCAACGTCCTGACTTTC.

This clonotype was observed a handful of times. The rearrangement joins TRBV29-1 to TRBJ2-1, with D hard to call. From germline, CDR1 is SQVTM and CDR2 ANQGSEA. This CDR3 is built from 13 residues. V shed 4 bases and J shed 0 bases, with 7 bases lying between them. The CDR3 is CSVVGGSYNEQFF. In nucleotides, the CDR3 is TGCAGCGTTGTTGGCGGCTCCTACAATGAGCAGTTCTTC.

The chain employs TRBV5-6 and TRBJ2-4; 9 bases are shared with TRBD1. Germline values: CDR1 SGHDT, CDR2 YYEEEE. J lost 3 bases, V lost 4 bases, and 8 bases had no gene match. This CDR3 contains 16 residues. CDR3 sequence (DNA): TGTGCCAGCAGCGGGGACAGGGATGGTGGCAAAAACATTCAGTACTTC. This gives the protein CASSGDRDGGKNIQYF.

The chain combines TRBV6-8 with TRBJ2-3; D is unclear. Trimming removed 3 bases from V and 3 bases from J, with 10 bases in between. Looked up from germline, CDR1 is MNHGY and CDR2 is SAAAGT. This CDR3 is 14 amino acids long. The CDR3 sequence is CASSYLQATDTQYF. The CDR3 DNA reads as TGTGCCAGCAGTTATTTGCAGGCTACAGATACGCAGTATTTT.